Shown below are 9 T cell receptor beta chains from a single sample sequenced in a study of shared clonotypes between healthy human individuals. The method was immunoSEQ multiplex PCR; TCRdb's version includes in-frame clones alone and lacks a portion of them. The sample shows more than 400,000 clones, 70% to 85% of them seen only once. The sample consisted of PBMCs. All receptors derive from a woman aged 40 to 49 in good health. Some clones in this sample may be carry-over from other donors' samples.

The chain carries TRBV10-2 and TRBJ1-5, with D hard to call. Germline V gene sequence: CDR1 WSHSY, CDR2 SAAADI. The V gene lost 5 bases and the J gene lost 6 bases, with 11 bases spanning the gap. This CDR3 has 13 amino acids. CDR3: CASSTGSGQPQHF. The DNA for the CDR3 is TGCGCCAGCAGTACGGGGTCCGGTCAGCCCCAGCATTTT.

With regard to this clone: Additional DNA sequences in this sample encode the identical CDR3. The CDR3 spells CASSLRGVNEQFF. The DNA for the CDR3 is TGTGCCAGCAGCTTAAGGGGAGTTAATGAGCAGTTCTTC. This chain connects TRBV7-3 to TRBJ2-1; D is possibly TRBD2 (5 bases). The CDR3 covers 13 residues. The V gene's germline CDR1 is SGHTA and CDR2 FQGTGA. Trimming took off 1 base at V and 7 bases at J, with 8 bases between the two ends.

The V and J genes are TRBV7-3 and TRBJ2-7, with 10 bases lining up with TRBD1. This CDR3 has 15 residues. Looked up from germline, CDR1 is SGHTA and CDR2 is FQGTGA. The ends lost 5 bases at V and 3 bases at J; junction bases unmatched: 7. The CDR3 DNA follows: TGTGCCAGCAGCCGAGACAGGGGGCGCGTCTACGAGCAGTACTTC. Protein product: CASSRDRGRVYEQYF. The entire variable domain, with the rest obtained from reference TRBV7-3 and TRBJ2-7, is as follows: GAGVSQTPSNKVTEKGKYVELRCDPISGHTALYWYRQSLGQGPEFLIYFQGTGAADDSGLPNDRFFAVRPEGSVSTLKIQRTERGDSAVYLCASSRDRGRVYEQYFGPGTRLTVT.

The J gene is TRBJ2-3, the V gene TRBV10-3, with D perhaps TRBD1 (6 bases). The germline V and J ends were trimmed by 7 bases and 6 bases, with 23 bases remaining between them. Germline CDR1 ENHRY, CDR2 SYGVKD. The CDR3 length is 16 residues. Here the CDR3 reads CAINQQGPPRMDTQYF. The CDR3 DNA reads TGTGCCATCAATCAACAGGGACCTCCCCGGATGGATACGCAGTATTTT.

This clone appeared a few times. The genes are TRBV4-3 and TRBJ2-7, with D unclear. Germline V gene lookup returns CDR1 LGHNA and CDR2 YSLEER. The V and J ends lost 7 bases and 3 bases respectively, with 19 bases between them. This CDR3 is built from 15 residues. CDR3 coding DNA: TGCGCCAGCACCCCGAGCTTGGGCAGGATCTACGAGCAGTACTTC. Its protein product is CASTPSLGRIYEQYF.

A note on this clone: An end of the junction differs from the germline gene, which may be a read error. This chain connects TRBV7-2 to TRBJ2-3; no reliable D call. The CDR3 extends over 13 amino acids. Germline V gene sequence: CDR1 SGHTA, CDR2 FQGNSA. The CDR3 DNA is TGTGCCAGCAGCTTAGGGGCCACAGATGCGCAGTATTTT. Translating it yields CASSLGATDAQYF.

The chain couples TRBV5-4 to TRBJ2-7; 9 bases map to TRBD1. The CDR3 extends over 12 amino acids. V lost 5 bases and J lost 3; bases outside the gene matches: 0. From germline, CDR1 is SGHNT and CDR2 YYREEE (reference sequence). The CDR3 protein is CASRGQGYEQYF. The CDR3 DNA follows: TGTGCCAGCAGGGGACAGGGCTACGAGCAGTACTTC.

V is TRBV11-1 and J is TRBJ2-1; 11 nucleotides agree with TRBD2. The CDR3 extends over 16 amino acids. The trim removed 5 bases at V and 0 bases at J, leaving 3 bases unmatched. Germline CDR1 SGHAT, CDR2 FQDESV (reference sequence). The CDR3 protein is CASSRGLADSYNEQFF. The CDR3 DNA follows: TGTGCCAGCAGCCGGGGACTAGCGGACTCCTACAATGAGCAGTTCTTC.

This chain links TRBV5-4 with TRBJ2-1, with TRBD1 matching over 12 bases. Per the germline V gene, CDR1 is SGHNT and CDR2 is YYREEE (reference sequence). This CDR3 has 15 residues. The V and J ends lost 2 bases and 6 bases, in that order; junction bases with no gene match: 3. CDR3 bases: TGTGCCAGCAGCTTCGGGACAGGGGGCCTCAATGAGCAGTTCTTC. Amino acids: CASSFGTGGLNEQFF.